This TCR beta chain was observed in a study of shared clonotypes between healthy human individuals. Using immunoSEQ multiplex PCR, the repertoire was profiled, and TCRdb retains in-frame clones only, with some absent. This sample has 850,000 to 1,200,000 clones, with approximately 68% found just once. Donors were Caucasian adults residing in Nashville, Tennessee, USA. J gave up 4 bases and V 0 bases, and 1 base lay outside the gene matches. Looked up from germline, CDR1 is SGDLS and CDR2 is YYNGEE. CDR3 length: 14 amino acids. Sequenced sample: memory CD4+ T cells sorted from blood. Subset described: CD45RA-negative fraction. The rearrangement uses TRBV9 and TRBJ2-7; 10 nucleotides align to TRBD1. This receptor was obtained from a young man in good health. The CDR3: CASSVGDRGYEQYF. CDR3 bases: TGTGCCAGCAGCGTAGGGGACAGGGGTTACGAGCAGTACTTC.